This TCR beta chain was recorded in a study of blood T cell repertoires in COVID-19 (dated by TCRdb to 2018 to 2020). Describing the broader study: The collaborator samples originated in the United States, Italy and Spain and spanned the acute and convalescent phases of COVID-19. The prospective study material was composed of cDNA or gDNA derived from T cells, B-cell-depleted T cells, or PBMCs. The dataset comprised deeply sampled blood TCRbeta repertoires from subjects exposed to, actively infected with, or recovered from COVID-19. A freely available public database, intended as a resource for researchers studying the immune response to SARS-CoV-2, is where the repertoires were released. The samples were drawn from two sources: the first 160 participants of the ongoing ImmuneRACE study, and about 1,300 subjects contributed by 6 global collaborators. Sample metadata almost always included a de-identified subject ID, COVID-19 status, age in years and sex. Where available, HLA class I and class II types were taken from metadata supplied by the sample provider and were not determined by assay-based typing. Findings and caveats that apply to the study as a whole: The amount of clinical and demographic metadata varied by source and participant and was provided uncurated.

One collaborating source in Seattle enrolled patients while the patients were actively infected and followed the patients over time throughout the course of disease. Whole blood was collected in K2EDTA tubes by collaborating institutions according to the institutions' own protocols. For TCRbeta analysis, collaborators shipped samples in one of three forms: frozen whole blood, isolated PBMCs, or DNA extracted from either of those sample types. TCRbeta CDR3 regions were amplified from genomic DNA using the immunoSEQ Assay, a bias-controlled multiplex PCR. The original pipeline was this. The number of nucleated cells in each sample was estimated from the amplification of reference gene primers within the assay. To quantify the absolute abundance of each unique TCRbeta CDR3 rearrangement, sequence reads were collapsed and filtered. For each sample, productive Simpson clonality was calculated by taking the square root of Simpson's diversity index across productive rearrangements. TCRdb mirrors the immuneACCESS table, restricted to in-frame sequences. Some clones are absent from its copies; in checked studies, under half trace to an unresolved V gene, and the reason for the others is unknown. V and J calls and clone size are copied from that table; D and trimming were computed from the DNA. Counted in this sample were 300,000 to 400,000 clones; around 87% of them appeared once. Clones ranked in the top ten supply just under 6.5% of the sample.

Worth noting for this clone: Its antigen is still unknown. Base qualities are not recorded, but no much larger clone differs from it by a single base.

From cysteine to phenylalanine, the CDR3 is 13 amino acids long. The only DNA kept is the CDR3, 39 bases in frame from the first base. According to the germline V gene, CDR1 reads SGHTS and CDR2 reads YDEGEE. V is pared back by 0 bases and J by 7 bases, with 11 bases lying between the germline termini. This chain joins TRBV5-8 to TRBJ2-7, and the D gene may be TRBD1, 6 bases matching. This TCR came from a woman between 50 and 59 years old with COVID-19, enrolled during active disease. Source material: peripheral blood. CDR3 reads: CASSLDTRGEQYF. The DNA sequence follows: TGTGCCAGCAGCTTGGATACTAGGGGGGAGCAGTACTTC.